This T cell receptor beta chain came from a study of T cell repertoires in cytomegalovirus infection (dated by TCRdb to about 2019). For the wider study: The HLA type of each donor mattered for the analysis, because public TCR beta signatures pointed to carriage of CMV infection along with the matching HLA type.

From cysteine to phenylalanine, the CDR3 is 14 amino acids long. Only the CDR3 portion is preserved as DNA: 42 bases, with reading frame beginning at the first base. V drops 0 bases and J drops 5 bases, leaving 7 bases in between. From the germline V gene, CDR1 is SGHVT and CDR2 is SQSDAQ. To note about this clonotype: Which antigen it targets is not known. Per-base qualities were not stored, and no clone one base away is much larger.

TCRdb lists the instrument as Illumina HiSeq 1500. Through fastp at Q25 and MiXCR, TCRdb rebuilt clones from the public reads, retaining in-frame beta chains. Rows with one shared CDR3 protein collapse into an entry with the most common genes and DNA. Counted in this sample were a few hundred thousand distinct CDR3 sequences; roughly 9.5% of them appeared once. The ten largest make up 4.3% of the sample. Beyond this particular receptor, the publication reports: In the ex vivo response, HLA-C-restricted CMV-specific TCR beta clonotypes were dominant, and in two of eight donors the single most frequent clonotype came from this HLA-C-restricted group. In both this cohort and an independent roughly 350-donor cohort, the cumulative frequency of public TCR beta family members distinguished carriers of CMV infection plus the relevant HLA type.

The V and J segments used are TRBV7-4 and TRBJ2-2, with the identity of the D gene unclear. This TCR was recovered from a human donor in good health (CMV status not recorded). Some clones in this sample may be carry-over from other donors' samples. The sample consisted of PBMCs. The CDR3 region: CASSLAQGTGELFF. The DNA sequence reads TGTGCCAGCAGCTTAGCGCAAGGGACCGGGGAGCTGTTTTTT.